The source of this TCR beta chain is a study of T-cell reconstitution after alpha-beta-depleted transplantation in children. Molecular barcoding with unique molecular identifiers was used for the TCRbeta library. TCRdb independently ran MiXCR on the PCR reads; one entry per CDR3 protein. The sample holds approximately 70,000 distinct CDR3 sequences; approximately 5% are singletons and the top ten take approximately 17%. Regarding this clonotype: The antigen is unknown.

Study-wide results and caveats: By one year post-transplant, T-cell counts and diversity largely arose from T cells that were newly produced. High day-60 TCRbeta diversity in some patients came from surviving recipient T cells and thymic progenitors.

The germline CDR1 and CDR2 sequences are SGHNT and YYREEE (reference sequence). V dropped 0 bases and J dropped 5 bases, with 14 bases sitting between them. CDR3 length equals 15 residues. The sequence came from a boy under two years old who had a stem cell transplant for acute myeloid leukemia, so the T cells may come from the graft donor. The sample here was PBMCs, mostly from graft donor cells, taken 180 days after TCRalphabeta/CD19-depleted stem cell transplant. The chain recombines TRBV5-4 with TRBJ1-1, with D perhaps matching TRBD1 (6 bases). The CDR3 reads CASSLVGAGRTEAFF. The CDR3 nucleotides read TGTGCCAGCAGCTTGGTGGGGGCGGGTAGGACTGAAGCTTTCTTT.